The clone carrying this T cell receptor beta chain was observed a single time. Its antigen is not identified. CDR1 is SGHTA, CDR2 FQGNSA, per germline. Trimming shortened V by 2 bases and J by 1 base, and 6 bases separated the two germline ends. This CDR3 has 14 residues. The sample comes from a study of PD-1 blockade in mismatch repair-deficient tumors. In the study overall: Patients had approximately 13 mismatch repair-deficient cancer types, all previously treated and progressing.

PCR or immunohistochemistry showed mismatch repair deficiency in every enrolled patient. Study-wide findings and caveats: Rapid post-treatment expansion, then contraction, generally preceding radiologic response, marked tumor-resident clones.

Sequencing used immunoSEQ multiplex PCR; TCRdb keeps in-frame clones, though not all of them. This table holds roughly 120,000 clones, about 80% found once. The chain employs TRBV7-2 and TRBJ1-5; no firm D call. Here the sequenced sample was peripheral blood, taken more than 58 weeks after starting pembrolizumab. This sequence was found in an adult with mismatch repair-deficient cancer. This CDR3 reads CASSLYGSNQPQHF. For the CDR3, the DNA is TGTGCCAGCAGCTTATATGGCAGCAATCAGCCCCAGCATTTT.